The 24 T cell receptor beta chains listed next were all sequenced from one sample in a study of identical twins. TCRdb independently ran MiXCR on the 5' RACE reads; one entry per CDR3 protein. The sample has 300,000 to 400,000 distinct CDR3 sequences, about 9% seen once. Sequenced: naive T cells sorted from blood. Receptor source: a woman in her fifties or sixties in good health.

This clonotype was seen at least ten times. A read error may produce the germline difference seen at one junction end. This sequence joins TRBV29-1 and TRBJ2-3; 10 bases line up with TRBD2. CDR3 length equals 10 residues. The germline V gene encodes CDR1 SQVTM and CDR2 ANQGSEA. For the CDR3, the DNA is TGCAGCGTGGAAGCGGGAGGGGGGCATTTT. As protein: CSVEAGGGHF.

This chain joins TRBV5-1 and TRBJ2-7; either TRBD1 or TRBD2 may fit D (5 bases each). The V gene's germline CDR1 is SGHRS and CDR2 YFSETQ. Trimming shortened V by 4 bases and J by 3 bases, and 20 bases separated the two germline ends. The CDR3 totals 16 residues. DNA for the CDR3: TGCGCCAGCAGCCTGGGGGTTCAGAGGGGCTTCTACGAGCAGTACTTC. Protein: CASSLGVQRGFYEQYF.

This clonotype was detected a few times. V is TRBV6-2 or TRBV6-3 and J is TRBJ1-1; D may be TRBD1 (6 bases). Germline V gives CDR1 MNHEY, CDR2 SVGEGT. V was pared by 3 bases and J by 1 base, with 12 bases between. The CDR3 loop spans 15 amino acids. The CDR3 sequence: CASSYSVRGNTEAFF. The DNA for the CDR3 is TGTGCCAGCAGTTATTCGGTCAGGGGGAACACTGAAGCTTTCTTT.

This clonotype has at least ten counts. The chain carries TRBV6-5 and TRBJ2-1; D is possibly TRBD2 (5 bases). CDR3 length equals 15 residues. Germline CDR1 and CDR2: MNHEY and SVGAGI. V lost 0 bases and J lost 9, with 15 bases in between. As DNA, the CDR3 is TGTGCCAGCAGTTACTCGAGGGTCGGGGAAAGTGAGCAGTTCTTC. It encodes CASSYSRVGESEQFF.

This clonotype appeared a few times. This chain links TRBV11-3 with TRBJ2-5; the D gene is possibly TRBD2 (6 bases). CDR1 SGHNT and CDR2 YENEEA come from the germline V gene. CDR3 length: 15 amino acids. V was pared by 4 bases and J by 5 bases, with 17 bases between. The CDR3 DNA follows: TGTGCCAGCAGCTCGCGCGGGAAGGGGCCTGAGACCCAGTACTTC. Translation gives CASSSRGKGPETQYF.

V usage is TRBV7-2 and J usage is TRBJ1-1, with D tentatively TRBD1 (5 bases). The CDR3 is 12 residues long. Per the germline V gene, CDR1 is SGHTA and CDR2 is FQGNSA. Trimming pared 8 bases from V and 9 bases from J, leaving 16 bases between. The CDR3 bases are TGTGCCAGCGCCTGGGGGGGTCTCCAAGCTTTCTTT. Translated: CASAWGGLQAFF.

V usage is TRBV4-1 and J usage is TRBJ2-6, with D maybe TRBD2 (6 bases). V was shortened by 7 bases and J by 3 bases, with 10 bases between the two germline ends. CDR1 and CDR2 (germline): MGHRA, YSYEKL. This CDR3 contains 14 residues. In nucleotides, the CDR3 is TGCGCCAGCAAAGGGAGGATTGGGGCCAACGTCCTGACTTTC. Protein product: CASKGRIGANVLTF.

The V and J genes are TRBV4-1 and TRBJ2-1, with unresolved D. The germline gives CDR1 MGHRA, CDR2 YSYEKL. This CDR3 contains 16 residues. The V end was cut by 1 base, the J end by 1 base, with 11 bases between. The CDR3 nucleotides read TGCGCCAGCAGCCAAGGGCTGGTTAGGTCCTACAATGAGCAGTTCTTC. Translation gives CASSQGLVRSYNEQFF.

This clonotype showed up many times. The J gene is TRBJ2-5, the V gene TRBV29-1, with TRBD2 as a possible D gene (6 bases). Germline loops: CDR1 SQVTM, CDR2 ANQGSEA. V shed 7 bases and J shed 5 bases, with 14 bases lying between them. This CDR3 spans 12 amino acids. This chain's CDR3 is CSARAGGETQYF. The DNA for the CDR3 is TGCAGCGCACGAGCTGGGGGGGAGACCCAGTACTTC. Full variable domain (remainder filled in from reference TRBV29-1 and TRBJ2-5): SAVISQKPSRDICQRGTSLTIQCQVDSQVTMMFWYRQQPGQSLTLIATANQGSEATYESGFVIDKFPISRPNLTFSTLTVSNMSPEDSSIYLCSARAGGETQYFGPGTRLLVL.

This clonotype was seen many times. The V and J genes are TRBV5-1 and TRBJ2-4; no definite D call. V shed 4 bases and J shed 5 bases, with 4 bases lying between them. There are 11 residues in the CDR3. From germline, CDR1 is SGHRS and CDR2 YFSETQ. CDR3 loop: CASSLENIQYF. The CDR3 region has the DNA TGCGCCAGCAGCCTCGAAAACATTCAGTACTTC.

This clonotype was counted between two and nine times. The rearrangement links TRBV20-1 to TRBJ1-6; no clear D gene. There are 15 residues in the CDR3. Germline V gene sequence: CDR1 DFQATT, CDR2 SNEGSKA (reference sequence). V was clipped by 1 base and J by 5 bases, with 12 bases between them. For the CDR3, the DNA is TGCAGTGCTAGAGCGGGTACGACGGATAATTCACCCCTCCACTTT. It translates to CSARAGTTDNSPLHF.

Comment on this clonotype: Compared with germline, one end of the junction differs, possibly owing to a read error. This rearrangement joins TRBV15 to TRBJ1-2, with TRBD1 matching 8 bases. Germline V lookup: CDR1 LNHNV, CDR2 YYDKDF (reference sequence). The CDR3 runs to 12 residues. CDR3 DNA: TGTGCCACCCGGGACAGGAACTATGGCTACCCCTTC. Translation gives CATRDRNYGYPF.

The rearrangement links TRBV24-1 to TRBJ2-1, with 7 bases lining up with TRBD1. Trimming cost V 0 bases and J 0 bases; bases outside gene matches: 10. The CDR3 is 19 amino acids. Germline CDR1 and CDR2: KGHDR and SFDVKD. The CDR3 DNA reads TGTGCCACCAGTGATTTGGGTGCACGACAGGGCCGCTCCTACAATGAGCAGTTCTTC. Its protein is CATSDLGARQGRSYNEQFF.

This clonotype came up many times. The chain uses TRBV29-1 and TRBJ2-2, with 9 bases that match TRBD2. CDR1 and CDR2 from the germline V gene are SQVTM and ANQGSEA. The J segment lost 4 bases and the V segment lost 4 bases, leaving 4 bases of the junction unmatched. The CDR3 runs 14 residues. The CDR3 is CSVALAGPTGELFF. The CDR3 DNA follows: TGCAGCGTTGCTCTAGCGGGACCCACCGGGGAGCTGTTTTTT.

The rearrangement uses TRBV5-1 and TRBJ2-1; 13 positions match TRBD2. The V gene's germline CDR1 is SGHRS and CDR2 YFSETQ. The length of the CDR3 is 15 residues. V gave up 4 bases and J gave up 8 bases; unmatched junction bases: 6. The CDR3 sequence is CASSRGLAGPDEQFF. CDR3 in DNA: TGCGCCAGCAGCCGGGGACTAGCGGGACCCGATGAGCAGTTCTTC.

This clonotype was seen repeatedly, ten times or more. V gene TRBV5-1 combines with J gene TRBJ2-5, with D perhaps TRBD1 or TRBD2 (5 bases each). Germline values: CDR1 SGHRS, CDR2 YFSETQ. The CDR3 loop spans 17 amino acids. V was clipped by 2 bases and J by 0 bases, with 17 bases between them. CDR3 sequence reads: CASSFFSGAINQETQYF. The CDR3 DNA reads TGCGCCAGCAGCTTTTTCTCCGGGGCAATCAACCAAGAGACCCAGTACTTC.

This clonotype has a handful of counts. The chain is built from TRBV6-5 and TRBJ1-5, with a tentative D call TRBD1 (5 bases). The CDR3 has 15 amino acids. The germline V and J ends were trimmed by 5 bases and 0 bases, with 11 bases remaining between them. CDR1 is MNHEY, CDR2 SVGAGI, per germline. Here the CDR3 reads CASSDGGYSNQPQHF. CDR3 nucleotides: TGTGCCAGCAGTGACGGGGGTTATAGCAATCAGCCCCAGCATTTT.

The CDR3 spells CASSLALDGRTDTQYF. The CDR3, as DNA: TGCGCCAGCAGCTTGGCCTTGGACGGAAGGACGGATACGCAGTATTTT. The rearrangement joins TRBV5-1 to TRBJ2-3, with D unresolved. CDR3 length: 16 residues. Germline CDR1 and CDR2: SGHRS and YFSETQ. The V gene lost 0 bases and the J gene lost 6 bases, with 17 bases spanning the gap.

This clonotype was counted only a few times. The CDR3 coding sequence is TGCGCCAGCAGCTTGGTGGCGGGAGCCCACAATGAGCAGTTCTTC. This translates into CASSLVAGAHNEQFF. The chain combines TRBV5-1 with TRBJ2-1; 7 nucleotides agree with TRBD2. Germline CDR1 is SGHRS and CDR2 is YFSETQ. V gave up 0 bases and J gave up 5 bases; unmatched junction bases: 5. The CDR3 loop spans 15 amino acids. Based on the CDR3 plus reference TRBV5-1 and TRBJ2-1, the full variable domain is KAGVTQTPRYLIKTRGQQVTLSCSPISGHRSVSWYQQTPGQGLQFLFEYFSETQRNKGNFPGRFSGRQFSNSRSEMNVSTLELGDSALYLCASSLVAGAHNEQFFGPGTRLTVL.

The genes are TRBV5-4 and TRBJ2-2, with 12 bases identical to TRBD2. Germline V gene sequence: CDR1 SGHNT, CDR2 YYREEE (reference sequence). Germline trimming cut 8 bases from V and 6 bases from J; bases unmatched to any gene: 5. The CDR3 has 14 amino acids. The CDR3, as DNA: TGTGCCAGTAGACTAGCGGGAGTCGCCGGGGAGCTGTTTTTT. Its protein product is CASRLAGVAGELFF.

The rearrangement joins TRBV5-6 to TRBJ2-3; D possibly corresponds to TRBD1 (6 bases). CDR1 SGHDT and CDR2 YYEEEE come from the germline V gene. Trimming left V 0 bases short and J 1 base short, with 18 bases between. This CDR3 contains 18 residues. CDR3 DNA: TGTGCCAGCAGCTTGGATCAGGGGTTAATGGGTCGCACAGATACGCAGTATTTT. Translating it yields CASSLDQGLMGRTDTQYF. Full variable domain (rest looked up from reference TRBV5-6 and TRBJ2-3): DAGVTQSPTHLIKTRGQQVTLRCSPKSGHDTVSWYQQALGQGPQFIFQYYEEEERQRGNFPDRFSGHQFPNYSSELNVNALLLGDSALYLCASSLDQGLMGRTDTQYFGPGTRLTVL.

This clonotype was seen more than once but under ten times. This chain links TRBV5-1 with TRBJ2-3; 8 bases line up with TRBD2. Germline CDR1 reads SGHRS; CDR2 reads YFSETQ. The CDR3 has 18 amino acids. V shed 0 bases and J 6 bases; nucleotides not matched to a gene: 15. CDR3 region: CASSLGAQGAGAGDTQYF. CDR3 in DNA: TGCGCCAGCAGCTTGGGAGCCCAGGGAGCGGGAGCAGGGGATACGCAGTATTTT.

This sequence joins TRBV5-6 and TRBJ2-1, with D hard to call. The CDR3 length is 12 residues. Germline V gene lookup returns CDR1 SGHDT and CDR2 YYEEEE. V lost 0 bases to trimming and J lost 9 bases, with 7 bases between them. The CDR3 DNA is TGTGCCAGCAGCTTGGTAGTGGGTGAGCAGTTCTTC. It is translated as CASSLVVGEQFF.

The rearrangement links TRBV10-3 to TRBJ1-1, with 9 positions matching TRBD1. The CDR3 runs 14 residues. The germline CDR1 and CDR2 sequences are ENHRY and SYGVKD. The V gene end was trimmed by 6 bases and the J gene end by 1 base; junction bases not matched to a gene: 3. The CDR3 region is CAISGDRENTEAFF. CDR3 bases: TGTGCCATCAGCGGGGACAGGGAGAACACTGAAGCTTTCTTT.